This passage covers 29 T cell receptor beta chains from one sample sequenced in a study of blood T cell repertoires in COVID-19. Assay used: immunoSEQ multiplex PCR; TCRdb lists only in-frame clones, some missing. The data hold more than 85,000 clones, with about nine tenths observed a single time. The specimen was peripheral blood. These TCRs come from a woman in her sixties or seventies with acute or convalescent COVID-19.

This clone occurred once. The chain has TRBV7-8 and TRBJ2-1; 7 bases align to TRBD1. J lost 4 bases, V lost 4 bases, and 7 bases had no gene match. The V gene's germline CDR1 is SGHVS and CDR2 FQNEAQ. The CDR3 consists of 15 residues. This CDR3 reads CASSYGTEIYNEQFF. For the CDR3, the DNA is TGTGCCAGCAGCTACGGGACAGAGATATACAATGAGCAGTTCTTC.

This clone was observed once. This chain connects TRBV18 to TRBJ1-5; maybe TRBD1 (6 bases). Trimming left V 6 bases short and J 6 bases short, with 9 bases between. This CDR3 has 12 amino acids. Germline CDR1 is KGHSH and CDR2 is LQKENI. CDR3 sequence (DNA): TGTGCCAGCTCGGGGGACATTCAGCCCCAGCATTTT. It encodes CASSGDIQPQHF.

CDR3 sequence reads: CASSTHGQDEKLFF. CDR3 bases: TGTGCCAGCAGCACCCATGGACAGGATGAAAAACTGTTTTTT. The V and J genes are TRBV9 and TRBJ1-4; 7 bases map to TRBD1. Looked up from germline, CDR1 is SGDLS and CDR2 is YYNGEE. CDR3 length: 14 amino acids. With 4 bases clipped from V and 6 bases from J, the junction kept 6 bases outside the gene matches.

This chain connects TRBV6-2 or TRBV6-3 to TRBJ1-3, with 9 bases fitting TRBD1. CDR3 size: 18 residues. Germline CDR1 reads MNHEY; CDR2 reads SVGEGT. The V and J ends lost 4 bases and 1 base, in that order; junction bases with no gene match: 11. Written as DNA, the CDR3 is TGTGCCAGCAGTTCCGTTCCCCTGGGACAGGGATCTGGAAACACCATATATTTT. This translates into CASSSVPLGQGSGNTIYF.

CDR3 bases: TGTGCCAGCTCACCTCAGGGGTCTGAGCCCCAGCATTTT. Translating it yields CASSPQGSEPQHF. The chain links TRBV18 to TRBJ1-5; D perhaps matches TRBD1 (6 bases). The length of the CDR3 is 13 residues. Germline V gene lookup returns CDR1 KGHSH and CDR2 LQKENI. Trimming shortened V by 3 bases and J by 8 bases, and 11 bases separated the two germline ends.

This sequence joins TRBV3-1 (or the pseudogene TRBV3-2) and TRBJ1-6, with 9 positions matching TRBD1. V shed 4 bases, J shed 9 bases, and the junction held 7 bases outside the gene matches. There are 15 residues in the CDR3. Per germline, CDR1 LGHDT and CDR2 YNNKEL (reference sequence). CDR3: CASSPRDRAGSPLHF. DNA for the CDR3: TGTGCCAGCAGCCCCCGGGACAGGGCCGGTTCACCCCTCCACTTT.

The rearrangement links TRBV11-1 to TRBJ1-2, with a possible D match to TRBD1 (6 bases). V gave up 5 bases and J gave up 5 bases, with 18 bases separating them. The CDR3 is made up of 15 amino acids. Germline V gene sequence: CDR1 SGHAT, CDR2 FQDESV (reference sequence). The CDR3 sequence: CASSLSSGTPYGYTF. In DNA, the CDR3 is TGTGCCAGCAGCCTGAGTTCCGGGACACCTTATGGCTACACCTTC.

The rearrangement links TRBV9 to TRBJ2-5; TRBD2 matches 9 bases. Germline-derived CDR1 and CDR2 are SGDLS and YYNGEE. After removal of 3 bases from V and 1 base from J, the junction contained 1 base not matched to a gene. The CDR3 is 14 amino acids. CDR3 region: CASSGSGGQETQYF. The CDR3 DNA reads as TGTGCCAGCAGCGGTAGCGGGGGCCAAGAGACCCAGTACTTC.

Only one count was recorded for this clone. This chain links TRBV28 with TRBJ2-1, with 10 bases identical to TRBD1. Germline V lookup: CDR1 MDHEN, CDR2 SYDVKM. V dropped 6 bases and J dropped 4; count of bases not matched to a gene: 9. The CDR3 covers 16 residues. CDR3 residues: CASRQTGGFSYNEQFF. The CDR3 DNA sequence: TGTGCCAGCAGGCAGACAGGGGGCTTCTCTTACAATGAGCAGTTCTTC. Variable domain in full (rest from reference TRBV28 and TRBJ2-1): DVKVTQSSRYLVKRTGEKVFLECVQDMDHENMFWYRQDPGLGLRLIYFSYDVKMKEKGDIPEGYSVSREKKERFSLILESASTNQTSMYLCASRQTGGFSYNEQFFGPGTRLTVL.

This chain joins TRBV29-1 and TRBJ1-2; D gene uncertain. CDR1 is SQVTM and CDR2 is ANQGSEA in the germline V gene. Trimming removed 2 bases at V and 4 bases at J, with 8 bases between. The CDR3 runs 12 residues. This CDR3 reads CSVEQLPYGYTF. The CDR3, as DNA: TGCAGCGTTGAACAGTTACCCTATGGCTACACCTTC.

This chain links TRBV5-1 with TRBJ1-3, with D perhaps matching TRBD1 (5 bases). Germline lookup yields CDR1 SGHRS and CDR2 YFSETQ. The CDR3 contains 14 residues. V gave up 5 bases and J gave up 0 bases, with 9 bases separating them. CDR3 residues: CASRDNLSGNTIYF. CDR3 sequence (DNA): TGCGCCAGCAGGGACAATCTCTCTGGAAACACCATATATTTT.

V gene TRBV5-8 combines with J gene TRBJ1-5; TRBD1 is a possible D gene (6 bases). This CDR3 spans 13 amino acids. V lost 1 base to trimming and J lost 6 bases, with 8 bases between them. Germline values: CDR1 SGHTS, CDR2 YDEGEE. CDR3 DNA: TGTGCCAGCAGCTTGACAGGGATTCAGCCCCAGCATTTT. Amino acid sequence: CASSLTGIQPQHF.

V is TRBV5-6 and J is TRBJ1-2, with a weak D call TRBD1 (5 bases). CDR1 is SGHDT, CDR2 YYEEEE, per germline. This CDR3 spans 13 amino acids. The V and J ends lost 4 bases and 2 bases respectively, with 9 bases between them. The CDR3 DNA reads TGTGCCAGCAGCGACAGTCAGAACTATGGCTACACCTTC. Translated, it gives CASSDSQNYGYTF.

V is TRBV28 and J is TRBJ1-1; no definite D call. Between the trimmed V and J ends, which lost 4 bases and 7 bases, there was a span of 7 bases. Per the germline V gene, CDR1 is MDHEN and CDR2 is SYDVKM. The CDR3 has 11 amino acids. This CDR3 reads CASSYRYEAFF. The DNA of the CDR3 is TGTGCCAGCAGTTACCGGTATGAAGCTTTCTTT.

DNA of the CDR3: TGTGCCTCGCGAAGAGGGAGTCTTTATAGCAATCAGCCCCAGCATTTT. Its protein product is CASRRGSLYSNQPQHF. The rearrangement joins TRBV24-1 to TRBJ1-5; D remains ambiguous. Germline V gives CDR1 KGHDR, CDR2 SFDVKD. CDR3 length: 16 amino acids. Between the trimmed V and J ends, which lost 12 bases and 0 bases, there was a span of 20 bases.

This clone was seen more than once but under ten times. The V gene is TRBV19, the J gene TRBJ2-7; D unclear. The germline CDR1 and CDR2 sequences are LNHDA and SQIVND (reference sequence). V was pared by 7 bases and J by 3 bases, with 10 bases between. CDR3 length: 12 amino acids. The CDR3 region is CASIPVLYEQYF. DNA of the CDR3: TGTGCCAGTATCCCCGTACTCTACGAGCAGTACTTC.

Regarding this clone: Compared with germline, one end of the junction differs, possibly owing to a read error. The genes are TRBV5-8 and TRBJ1-2, with TRBD1 as a possible D gene (5 bases). The CDR3 sequence is 13 residues long. The V gene's germline CDR1 is SGHTS and CDR2 YDEGEE. CDR3 sequence: CASSSVFGVNSGF. CDR3 DNA sequence: TGTGCCAGCAGCTCTGTATTTGGGGTGAACTCAGGGTTC.

The V call is TRBV14, the J call TRBJ1-6; 9 bases align to TRBD1. CDR1 and CDR2 from the germline V gene are SGHDN and FVKESK. The CDR3 extends over 16 amino acids. With 2 bases clipped from V and 8 bases from J, the junction kept 7 bases outside the gene matches. CDR3 sequence: CASSQQAGQGYSPLHF. Here the CDR3 DNA reads TGTGCCAGCAGCCAACAAGCGGGACAGGGATATTCACCCCTCCACTTT.

V gene TRBV2 combines with J gene TRBJ2-7, with D tentatively TRBD1 (6 bases). Trimming removed 5 bases at V and 8 bases at J, with 7 bases between. CDR1 and CDR2 (germline): SNHLY, FYNNEI. This CDR3 is 10 amino acids long. As DNA, the CDR3 is TGTGCCAGCAGTCAGGGGAAGCAGTACTTC. It translates to CASSQGKQYF. Full variable domain (outside the CDR3, taken from reference TRBV2 and TRBJ2-7): EPEVTQTPSHQVTQMGQEVILRCVPISNHLYFYWYRQILGQKVEFLVSFYNNEISEKSEIFDDQFSVERPDGSNFTLKIRSTKLEDSAMYFCASSQGKQYFGPGTRLTVT.

This rearrangement joins TRBV4-2 to TRBJ1-1, with a weak D call TRBD1 (6 bases). From germline, CDR1 is LGHNA and CDR2 YNFKEQ. Trimming cost V 2 bases and J 5 bases, with 18 bases left between them. The CDR3 loop spans 16 amino acids. CDR3 in amino acids: CASSQQGTQGGTEAFF. The CDR3 bases are TGTGCCAGCAGCCAACAGGGGACGCAGGGTGGGACTGAAGCTTTCTTT.

This clone was seen only once. The V and J genes are TRBV9 and TRBJ1-1; no reliable D call. The CDR3 loop spans 16 amino acids. Germline V gene data show CDR1 as SGDLS and CDR2 as YYNGEE. V shed 0 bases and J shed 4 bases, with 16 bases lying between them. The CDR3, as DNA: TGTGCCAGCAGCGTAGGGCAGGTAATTGTTCCCACTGAAGCTTTCTTT. Protein: CASSVGQVIVPTEAFF.

The chain has TRBV3-1 (or the pseudogene TRBV3-2) and TRBJ2-7; D is unresolved. CDR1 is LGHDT, CDR2 YNNKEL, per germline (reference sequence). The V gene lost 1 base and the J gene lost 2 bases, with 9 bases spanning the gap. The CDR3 totals 14 residues. This CDR3 reads CASSQAATTYEQYF. In nucleotides, the CDR3 is TGTGCCAGCAGCCAAGCGGCTACTACCTACGAGCAGTACTTC.

This clone was seen a single time. V is TRBV5-1 and J is TRBJ1-1; perhaps TRBD1 as D (5 bases). Deletions cut 3 bases from V and 5 bases from J, with 14 bases between. Germline V lookup: CDR1 SGHRS, CDR2 YFSETQ. The CDR3 is 14 residues long. The CDR3 coding sequence is TGCGCCAGCAGCTCCAGGGAGGATGGGACTGAAGCTTTCTTT. Residues: CASSSREDGTEAFF. The whole variable domain, filled in from reference TRBV5-1 and TRBJ1-1, reads KAGVTQTPRYLIKTRGQQVTLSCSPISGHRSVSWYQQTPGQGLQFLFEYFSETQRNKGNFPGRFSGRQFSNSRSEMNVSTLELGDSALYLCASSSREDGTEAFFGQGTRLTVV.

A single count supports this clone. The chain has TRBV18 and TRBJ1-5; 7 nucleotides match TRBD1. Trimming removed 4 bases from V and 5 bases from J; junction bases left unmatched: 8. CDR1 and CDR2 (germline): KGHSH, LQKENI. This CDR3 comprises 15 residues. CDR3 residues: CASSRGTDYHQPQHF. The CDR3 DNA reads TGTGCCAGCTCACGCGGGACAGACTACCATCAGCCCCAGCATTTT.

In DNA, the CDR3 is TGTGCCAGCAGTTCCGGACAGGTCAGAGAGACCCAGTACTTC. Translated: CASSSGQVRETQYF. This chain connects TRBV7-2 to TRBJ2-5; 7 bases fit TRBD1. J was trimmed by 4 bases and V by 6 bases; bases with no gene match: 8. Germline CDR1 SGHTA, CDR2 FQGNSA. This CDR3 region has 14 residues.

V and J are TRBV7-9 and TRBJ1-2, with 9 bases that match TRBD1. CDR1 and CDR2 from the germline V gene are SEHNR and FQNEAQ (reference sequence). The CDR3 covers 14 residues. V was pared by 5 bases and J by 5 bases, with 6 bases of the junction left unmatched. The CDR3 region is CASSPPGTGYGYTF. CDR3 nucleotide sequence: TGTGCCAGCAGCCCACCCGGGACAGGGTATGGCTACACCTTC.

The chain recombines TRBV18 with TRBJ1-1; weak D call: TRBD1 (6 bases). Deletions cut 2 bases from V and 7 bases from J, with 14 bases between. Germline loops: CDR1 KGHSH, CDR2 LQKENI. CDR3 length equals 14 residues. CDR3 DNA: TGTGCCAGCTCACCAATGGGGACCAGGGGTGAAGCTTTCTTT. It specifies CASSPMGTRGEAFF.

The chain employs TRBV2 and TRBJ2-1; TRBD2 agrees at 14 bases. The CDR3 is made up of 17 amino acids. Germline CDR1 SNHLY, CDR2 FYNNEI. The junction had 8 bases not matched to a gene; V was cut back by 3 bases and J by 7 bases. CDR3 residues: CASSDGGTSGRRNEQFF. The CDR3 nucleotides are TGTGCCAGCAGTGATGGGGGGACTAGCGGGAGAAGAAATGAGCAGTTCTTC.

The rearrangement joins TRBV19 to TRBJ1-1; unclear D gene. Per the germline V gene, CDR1 is LNHDA and CDR2 is SQIVND (reference sequence). The CDR3 is 16 residues long. Trimming stripped 2 bases from V and 0 bases from J, with 13 bases between. The CDR3 loop reads CASSITTISMNTEAFF. Written as DNA, the CDR3 is TGTGCCAGTAGTATAACGACAATCTCTATGAACACTGAAGCTTTCTTT.